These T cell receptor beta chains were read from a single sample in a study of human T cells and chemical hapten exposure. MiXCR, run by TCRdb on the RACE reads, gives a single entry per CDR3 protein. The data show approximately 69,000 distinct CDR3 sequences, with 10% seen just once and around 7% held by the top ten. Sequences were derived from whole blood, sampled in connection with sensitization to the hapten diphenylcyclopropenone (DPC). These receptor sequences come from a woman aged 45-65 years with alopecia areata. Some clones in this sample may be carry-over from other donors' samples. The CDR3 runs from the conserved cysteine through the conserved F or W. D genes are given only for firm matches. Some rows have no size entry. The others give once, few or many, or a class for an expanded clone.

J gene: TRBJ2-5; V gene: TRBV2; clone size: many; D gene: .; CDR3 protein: CASRILGFLSETQYF; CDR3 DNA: TGTGCCAGCAGGATACTAGGTTTTCTGTCGGAGACCCAGTACTTC
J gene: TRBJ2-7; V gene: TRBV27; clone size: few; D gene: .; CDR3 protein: CASSDGYEQYF; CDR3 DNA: TGTGCCAGCAGTGACGGCTACGAGCAGTACTTC
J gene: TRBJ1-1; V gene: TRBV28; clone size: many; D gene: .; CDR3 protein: CASASAEHTEAFF; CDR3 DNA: TGTGCCAGCGCGTCTGCTGAACACACTGAAGCTTTCTTT
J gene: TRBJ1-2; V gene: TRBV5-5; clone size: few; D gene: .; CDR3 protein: CASSLDVRSPAGYTF; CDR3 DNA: TGTGCCAGCAGCTTGGACGTCCGCTCCCCGGCCGGCTACACCTTC
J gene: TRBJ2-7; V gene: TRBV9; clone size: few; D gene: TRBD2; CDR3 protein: CASSVAPLAHLYEQYF; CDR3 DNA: TGTGCCAGCAGCGTAGCCCCACTAGCGCACCTCTACGAGCAGTACTTC
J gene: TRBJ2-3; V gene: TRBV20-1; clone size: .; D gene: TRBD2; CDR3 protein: CNASSLAGVTDTQYF; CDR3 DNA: TGCAATGCTAGTTCCCTAGCGGGAGTCACAGATACGCAGTATTTT
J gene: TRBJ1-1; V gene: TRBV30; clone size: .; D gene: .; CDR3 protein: CAWSRENTEAFF; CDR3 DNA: TGTGCCTGGAGTAGGGAGAACACTGAAGCTTTCTTT
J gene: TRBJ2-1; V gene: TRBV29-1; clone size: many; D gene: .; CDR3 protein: CSVGRDRNEQFF; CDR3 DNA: TGCAGCGTTGGGAGGGATAGAAATGAGCAGTTCTTC
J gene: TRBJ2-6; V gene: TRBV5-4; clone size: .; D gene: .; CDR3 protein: CASSDYSGANVLTF; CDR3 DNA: TGTGCCAGCAGTGACTACTCTGGGGCCAACGTCCTGACTTTC
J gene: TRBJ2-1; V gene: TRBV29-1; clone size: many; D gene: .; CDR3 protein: CSVDPTSGNEQFF; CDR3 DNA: TGCAGCGTTGATCCCACTTCGGGCAATGAGCAGTTCTTC
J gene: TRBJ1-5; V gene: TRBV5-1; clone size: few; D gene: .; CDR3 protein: CASSITGTNNQPQHF; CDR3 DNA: TGCGCCAGCAGCATCACCGGGACAAACAATCAGCCCCAGCATTTT
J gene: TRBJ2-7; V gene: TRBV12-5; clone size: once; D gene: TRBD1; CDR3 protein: CASGFTGDARAYEQYF; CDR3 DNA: TGTGCTAGTGGTTTTACAGGGGACGCACGGGCCTACGAGCAGTACTTC
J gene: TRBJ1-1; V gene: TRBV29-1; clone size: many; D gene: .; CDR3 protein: CSVGQGDTEAFF; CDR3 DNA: TGCAGCGTTGGTCAAGGGGACACTGAAGCTTTCTTT
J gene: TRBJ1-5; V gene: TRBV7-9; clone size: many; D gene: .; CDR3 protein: CASSLGQGFNQPQHF; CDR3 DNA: TGTGCCAGCAGCTTAGGGCAGGGTTTCAATCAGCCCCAGCATTTT
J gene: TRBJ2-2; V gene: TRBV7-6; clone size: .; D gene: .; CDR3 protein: CASTPRRGIAGLNTGELFF; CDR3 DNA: TGTGCCAGCACCCCCCGCAGGGGGATAGCGGGACTGAACACCGGGGAGCTGTTTTTT
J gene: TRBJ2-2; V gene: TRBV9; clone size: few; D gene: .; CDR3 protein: CASNPGAGELFF; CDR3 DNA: TGTGCCAGCAATCCGGGGGCCGGGGAGCTGTTTTTT
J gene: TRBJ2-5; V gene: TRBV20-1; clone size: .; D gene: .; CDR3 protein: CSAPVPGEETQYF; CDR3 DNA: TGCAGTGCCCCCGTTCCCGGGGAAGAGACCCAGTACTTC
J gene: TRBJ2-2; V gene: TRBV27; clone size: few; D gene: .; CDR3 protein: CASGYRNTGELFF; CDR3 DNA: TGTGCCAGCGGCTACAGGAACACCGGGGAGCTGTTTTTT
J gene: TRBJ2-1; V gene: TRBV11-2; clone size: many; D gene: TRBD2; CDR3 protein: CASSSRSGRTQDEQFF; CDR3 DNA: TGTGCCAGCAGCTCCCGAAGCGGGAGAACGCAAGATGAGCAGTTCTTC
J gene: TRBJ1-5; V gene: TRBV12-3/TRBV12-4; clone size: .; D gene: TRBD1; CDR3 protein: CASSLAGPGGRNQPQHF; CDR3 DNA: TGTGCCAGCAGCCTAGCAGGGCCAGGGGGACGCAATCAGCCCCAGCATTTT
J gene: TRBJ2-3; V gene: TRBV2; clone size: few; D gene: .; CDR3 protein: CASTQEYSTDTQYF; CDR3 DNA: TGTGCCAGCACCCAGGAGTATAGCACAGATACGCAGTATTTT
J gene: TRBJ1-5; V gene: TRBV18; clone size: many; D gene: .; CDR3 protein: CASSAGGDNQPQHF; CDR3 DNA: TGTGCCAGCTCCGCCGGGGGGGACAATCAGCCCCAGCATTTT
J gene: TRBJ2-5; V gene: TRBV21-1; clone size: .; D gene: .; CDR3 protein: CASSRYAGRKVIQYF; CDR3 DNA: TGTGCCAGCAGCCGTTATGCAGGGAGGAAAGTGATCCAGTACTTC
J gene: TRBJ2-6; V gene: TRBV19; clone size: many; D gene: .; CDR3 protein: CASSRRLLSGANVLTF; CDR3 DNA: TGTGCCAGTAGTAGGCGGCTTCTCTCTGGGGCCAACGTCCTGACTTTC
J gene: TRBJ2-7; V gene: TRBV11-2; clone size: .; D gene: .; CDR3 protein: CASSLDRMEQYF; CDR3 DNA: TGTGCCAGCAGCTTAGATCGGATGGAGCAGTACTTC
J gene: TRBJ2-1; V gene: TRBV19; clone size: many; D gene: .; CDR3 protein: CASKKSGVGNEQFF; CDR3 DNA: TGTGCCAGTAAGAAGAGTGGGGTCGGCAATGAGCAGTTCTTC
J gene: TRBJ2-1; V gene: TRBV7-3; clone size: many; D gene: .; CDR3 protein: CASSLRAGSPLSSYNEQFF; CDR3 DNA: TGTGCCAGCAGCTTACGGGCAGGGAGCCCCCTCAGCTCCTACAATGAGCAGTTCTTC
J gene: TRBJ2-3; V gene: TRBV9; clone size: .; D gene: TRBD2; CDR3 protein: CASSVGVAGGDTQYF; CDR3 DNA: TGTGCCAGCAGCGTAGGAGTAGCGGGAGGAGATACGCAGTATTTT
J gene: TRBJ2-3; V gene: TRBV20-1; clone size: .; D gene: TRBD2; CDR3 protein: CSARPGLAPRTDTQYF; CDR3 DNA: TGCAGTGCTAGACCCGGACTAGCCCCCCGTACAGATACGCAGTATTTT
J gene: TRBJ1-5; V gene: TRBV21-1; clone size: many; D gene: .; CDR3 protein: CASSKVGTASNQPQHF; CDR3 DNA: TGTGCCAGCAGCAAAGTCGGGACGGCTAGCAATCAGCCCCAGCATTTT
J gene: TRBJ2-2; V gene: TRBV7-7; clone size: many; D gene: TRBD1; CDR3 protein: CASEQGAPDTGELFF; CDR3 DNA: TGTGCTAGTGAACAGGGGGCCCCCGACACCGGGGAGCTGTTTTTT
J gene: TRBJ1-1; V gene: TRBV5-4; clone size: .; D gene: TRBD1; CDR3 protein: CASSLVGTGRTEAFF; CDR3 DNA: TGTGCCAGCAGCCTGGTAGGGACAGGGCGGACTGAAGCTTTCTTT
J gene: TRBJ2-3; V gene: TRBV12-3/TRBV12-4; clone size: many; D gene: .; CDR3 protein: CASSLKDTQYF; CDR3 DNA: TGTGCCAGCAGCTTAAAAGATACGCAGTATTTT
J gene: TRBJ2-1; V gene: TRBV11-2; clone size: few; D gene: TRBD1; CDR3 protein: CASSTLPGTGGEQFF; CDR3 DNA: TGTGCCAGCAGCACCCTCCCCGGGACAGGAGGTGAGCAGTTCTTC
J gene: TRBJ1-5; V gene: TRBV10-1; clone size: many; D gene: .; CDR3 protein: CASSESRGNQPQHF; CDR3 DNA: TGCGCCAGCAGTGAGTCTCGGGGTAATCAGCCCCAGCATTTT
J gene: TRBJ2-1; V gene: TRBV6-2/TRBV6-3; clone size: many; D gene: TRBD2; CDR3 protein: CASSKFGMGGSHNEQFF; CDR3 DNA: TGTGCCAGCAGTAAGTTTGGTATGGGCGGGAGCCACAATGAGCAGTTCTTC
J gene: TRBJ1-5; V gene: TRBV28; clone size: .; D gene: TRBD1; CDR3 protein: CASSTGVQPQHF; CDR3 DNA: TGTGCAAGCAGTACAGGGGTACAGCCCCAGCATTTT
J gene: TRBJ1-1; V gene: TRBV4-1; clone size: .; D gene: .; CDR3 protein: CASSQGEVGSTEAFF; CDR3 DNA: TGCGCCAGCAGCCAAGGTGAAGTTGGCTCCACTGAAGCTTTCTTT
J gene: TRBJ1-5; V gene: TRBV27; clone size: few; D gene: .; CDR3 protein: CASSLGVSNQPQHF; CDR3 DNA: TGTGCCAGCAGTTTAGGAGTTAGCAATCAGCCCCAGCATTTT
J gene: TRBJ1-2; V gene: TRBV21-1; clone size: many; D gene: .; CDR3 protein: CASSKSGQGSAEGYTF; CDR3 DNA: TGTGCCAGCAGCAAATCCGGACAGGGGTCCGCGGAGGGCTACACCTTC
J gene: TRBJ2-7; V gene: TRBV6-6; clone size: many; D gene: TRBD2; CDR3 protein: CASSYSGGGEQYF; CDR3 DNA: TGTGCCAGCAGTTACTCTGGGGGGGGCGAGCAGTACTTC